This passage covers 19 T cell receptor beta chains from one sample sequenced in a study of T cells in Graves' hyperthyroidism and ophthalmopathy. TCR beta CDR3 regions were amplified from RNA transcripts. HTBI primers were employed in a first-round RT-PCR of the TCR CDR3. TCRdb recomputed calls from the multiplex PCR reads with MiXCR, one row per CDR3 protein. Found here are some 600,000 distinct CDR3 sequences, around 14% of them singletons; the top ten hold 5.8%. The sample comprised blood. The receptors derive from a woman in her 30s with Graves' hyperthyroidism that later progressed to Graves' ophthalmopathy.

This clonotype has a count of ten or more. The chain recombines TRBV20-1 with TRBJ2-7; tentative D call: TRBD2 (6 bases). V dropped 0 bases and J dropped 6 bases, with 15 bases sitting between them. This CDR3 contains 14 residues. Per the germline V gene, CDR1 is DFQATT and CDR2 is SNEGSKA (reference sequence). CDR3 in amino acids: CSARDVGGSGEQYF. The CDR3 bases are TGCAGTGCTAGAGATGTGGGGGGATCTGGCGAGCAGTACTTC.

There are a few counts of this clonotype. The chain employs TRBV5-1 and TRBJ2-1; 9 bases align to TRBD2. The CDR3 covers 15 residues. V was clipped by 5 bases and J by 7 bases; unmatched bases: 10. Germline CDR1 SGHRS, CDR2 YFSETQ. As DNA, the CDR3 is TGCGCCAGCAGTCTGGGGCGGGAGGGCCAAAATGAGCAGTTCTTC. Protein sequence: CASSLGREGQNEQFF.

Notes on this clonotype: The junction differs from germline at one of its ends, possibly a read error. The V gene is TRBV11-3, the J gene TRBJ1-4; TRBD1 aligns across 8 bases. The V gene's germline CDR1 is SGHNT and CDR2 YENEEA. This CDR3 comprises 15 residues. CDR3 sequence reads: CTSSSGQGENEKLFF. DNA of the CDR3: TGTACCAGCAGCTCTGGACAGGGCGAGAATGAAAAACTGTTTTTT.

This clonotype was seen more than once but under ten times. The CDR3 protein is CSAPSVGTSNEQFF. CDR3 DNA sequence: TGCAGTGCCCCCTCCGTCGGGACGAGCAATGAGCAGTTCTTC. The rearrangement uses TRBV20-1 and TRBJ2-1; D tentatively reads TRBD1 or TRBD2 (5 bases each). Trimming shortened V by 6 bases and J by 6 bases, and 18 bases separated the two germline ends. CDR3 length: 14 amino acids. Germline V gene sequence: CDR1 DFQATT, CDR2 SNEGSKA (reference sequence).

This sequence joins TRBV11-3 and TRBJ2-7; 10 positions agree with TRBD2. There are 16 residues in the CDR3. Losses at the gene ends were 0 bases for V and 5 bases for J; bases not matched to a gene: 7. Germline CDR1 is SGHNT and CDR2 is YENEEA. CDR3 amino acids: CASSLEASGRDNEQYF. As DNA, the CDR3 is TGTGCCAGCAGCTTAGAGGCTAGCGGGAGAGACAACGAGCAGTACTTC.

This clonotype was seen ten or more times. The rearrangement joins TRBV7-2 to TRBJ2-5, with D hard to call. V lost 2 bases to trimming and J lost 5 bases, with 9 bases between them. The length of the CDR3 is 13 residues. Germline V gives CDR1 SGHTA, CDR2 FQGNSA. CDR3 bases: TGTGCCAGCAGCTTAATGGGGTTGGAGACCCAGTACTTC. This codes for CASSLMGLETQYF.

This clonotype has ten or more counts. This chain's CDR3 is CASSPGTAYYEQYF. The CDR3 nucleotides are TGTGCCAGCAGTCCGGGGACGGCCTACTACGAGCAGTACTTC. The V call is TRBV27, the J call TRBJ2-7; the D call may be TRBD1 or TRBD2 (5 bases each). Trimming pared 5 bases from V and 3 bases from J, leaving 14 bases between. CDR3 length: 14 amino acids. CDR1 is MNHEY and CDR2 is SMNVEV in the germline V gene (reference sequence).

The chain links TRBV4-3 to TRBJ1-3; possible D gene TRBD1, 6 bases. This CDR3 spans 14 amino acids. Trimming pared 3 bases from V and 3 bases from J, leaving 9 bases between. Germline CDR1 is LGHNA and CDR2 is YSLEER. CDR3 in DNA: TGCGCCAGCAGCCAGACAGGTTATGGAAACACCATATATTTT. Translating gives CASSQTGYGNTIYF.

This clonotype was counted a few times. A much larger clonotype is one base distant, so this may be a read error. The chain employs TRBV2 and TRBJ1-2; 7 bases line up with TRBD1. From germline, CDR1 is SNHLY and CDR2 FYNNEI. The CDR3 totals 12 residues. The CDR3 protein is CARLDRSDGYTF. The CDR3, as DNA: TGTGCTAGGTTGGACAGGTCGGATGGCTACACCTTC.

This clonotype came up many times. The rearrangement joins TRBV20-1 to TRBJ1-5; D is perhaps TRBD1 (5 bases). The germline gives CDR1 DFQATT, CDR2 SNEGSKA (reference sequence). V lost 3 bases and J lost 0, with 15 bases in between. The CDR3 extends over 16 amino acids. The CDR3 sequence: CSASRGRAGSNQPQHF. CDR3 DNA sequence: TGCAGTGCTAGTCGGGGCAGGGCGGGTAGCAATCAGCCCCAGCATTTT.

The chain has TRBV5-5 and TRBJ2-5; maybe TRBD2 (7 bases). The germline V and J ends were trimmed by 1 base and 6 bases, with 22 bases remaining between them. In germline, CDR1 is SGHKS, CDR2 YYEKEE (reference sequence). The CDR3 totals 17 residues. CDR3: CASSLWPGGEGTKTQYF. The CDR3 nucleotides read TGTGCCAGCAGCTTGTGGCCGGGCGGGGAGGGGACAAAGACCCAGTACTTC.

This clonotype was picked up many times. This chain links TRBV20-1 with TRBJ1-1; D perhaps matches TRBD1 (5 bases). Germline lookup yields CDR1 DFQATT and CDR2 SNEGSKA (reference sequence). Between the trimmed V and J ends, which lost 7 bases and 3 bases, there was a span of 15 bases. The CDR3 covers 13 residues. This chain's CDR3 is CSGSRGADTEAFF. As DNA, the CDR3 is TGCAGTGGGTCGCGAGGGGCTGACACTGAAGCTTTCTTT.

CDR3 sequence (DNA): TGCGCCAGCAGTTCGACAGACTCCTACGAGCAGTACTTC. This encodes CASSSTDSYEQYF. The rearrangement joins TRBV10-1 to TRBJ2-7; tentative D call: TRBD1 (5 bases). The germline V and J ends were trimmed by 5 bases and 0 bases, with 8 bases remaining between them. The CDR3 spans 13 residues. Germline-derived CDR1 and CDR2 are WNHNN and SYGVQD (reference sequence).

Note on this clonotype: A much larger clone differs from this one at a single base, so this may be a read error. J is TRBJ2-2 and V is TRBV12-3 or TRBV12-4; D is tentatively TRBD1 or TRBD2 (5 bases each). V was shortened by 7 bases and J by 6 bases, with 18 bases between the two germline ends. The CDR3 sequence is 15 residues long. CDR3 amino acids: CASTQGPAESGELFF. The CDR3 coding sequence is TGTGCCAGCACCCAGGGACCAGCTGAATCCGGGGAGCTGTTTTTT.

Of note for this clonotype: Possible read error: a much larger clone is one base away. The CDR3 DNA follows: TGCAGTGCTCGCGAGGGGTCAGGGTTTTCCTACGAGCAGTACTTC. This translates into CSAREGSGFSYEQYF. This chain uses TRBV20-1 with TRBJ2-7; D may correspond to TRBD1 or TRBD2 (5 bases each). Trimming shortened V by 5 bases and J by 1 base, and 18 bases separated the two germline ends. The germline CDR1 and CDR2 sequences are DFQATT and SNEGSKA (reference sequence). This CDR3 has 15 amino acids.

This clonotype has ten or more counts. The chain's CDR3 is CAWCRDIGNQPQHF. The CDR3 coding sequence is TGTGCCTGGTGCCGGGACATCGGCAATCAGCCCCAGCATTTT. The rearrangement uses TRBV30 and TRBJ1-5; a possible D gene is TRBD1 (6 bases). CDR1 and CDR2 from the germline V gene are GTSNPN and SVGIG (reference sequence). The CDR3 has 14 amino acids. The V and J ends lost 5 bases and 2 bases respectively, with 13 bases between them.

This rearrangement joins TRBV19 to TRBJ2-2, with a possible D match to TRBD1 (6 bases). Between the trimmed V and J ends, which lost 11 bases and 1 base, there was a span of 14 bases. The CDR3 has 14 amino acids. CDR1 and CDR2 (germline): LNHDA, SQIVND (reference sequence). DNA for the CDR3: TGTGCCGGAAGGGGGATAGGGAACACCGGGGAGCTGTTTTTT. Amino acid sequence: CAGRGIGNTGELFF. The whole variable domain, remainder taken from reference TRBV19 and TRBJ2-2, is DGGITQSPKYLFRKEGQNVTLSCEQNLNHDAMYWYRQDPGQGLRLIYYSQIVNDFQKGDIAEGYSVSREKKESFPLTVTSAQKNPTAFYLCAGRGIGNTGELFFGEGSRLTVL.

The gene calls are TRBV18 and TRBJ1-2; no clear D gene. Germline V CDR1 and CDR2: KGHSH, LQKENI. V was shortened by 3 bases and J by 1 base, with 9 bases between the two germline ends. The CDR3 spans 14 residues. In DNA form, the CDR3 reads TGTGCCAGCTCACCGGGGAGTATTAACTATGGCTACACCTTC. It is translated as CASSPGSINYGYTF.

This clonotype was counted ten times or more. The gene calls are TRBV5-8 and TRBJ2-1; 10 nucleotides line up with TRBD2. This CDR3 spans 14 amino acids. Germline trimming cut 2 bases from V and 6 bases from J; bases unmatched to any gene: 2. Germline V gene sequence: CDR1 SGHTS, CDR2 YDEGEE. The DNA for the CDR3 is TGTGCCAGCAGCTTTTCTAGCGGGAGCAATGAGCAGTTCTTC. This encodes CASSFSSGSNEQFF.